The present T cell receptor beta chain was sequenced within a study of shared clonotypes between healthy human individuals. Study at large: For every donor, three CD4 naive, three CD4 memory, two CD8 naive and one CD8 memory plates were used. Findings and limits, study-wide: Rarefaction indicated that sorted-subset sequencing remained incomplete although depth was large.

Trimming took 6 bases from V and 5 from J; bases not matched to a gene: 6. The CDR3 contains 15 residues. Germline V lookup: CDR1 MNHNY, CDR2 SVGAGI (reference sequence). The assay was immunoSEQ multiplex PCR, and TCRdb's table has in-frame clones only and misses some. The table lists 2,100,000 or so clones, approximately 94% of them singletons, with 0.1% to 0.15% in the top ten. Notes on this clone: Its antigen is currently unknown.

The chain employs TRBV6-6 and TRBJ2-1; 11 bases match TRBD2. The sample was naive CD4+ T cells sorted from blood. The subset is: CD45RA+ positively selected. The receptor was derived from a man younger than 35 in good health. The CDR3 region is CASSRLAGYNNEQFF. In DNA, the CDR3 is TGTGCCAGCAGCCGACTAGCGGGGTATAACAATGAGCAGTTCTTC.